The 14 T cell receptor beta chains in this list originate from one sample, sequenced in a study of shared clonotypes between healthy human individuals. Here immunoSEQ multiplex PCR was the method, and the copy in TCRdb shows in-frame clones only, minus some. The table includes a few million clones, about 92% detected once. Input material: naive CD4+ T cells from PBMCs. Described subset: CD45RA+ positively selected. Receptor source: a man between 18 and 29 years old in good health. Some clones in this sample may be carry-over from other donors' samples.

This chain joins TRBV28 and TRBJ1-2; a weak D match, TRBD1 (5 bases). The V gene's germline CDR1 is MDHEN and CDR2 SYDVKM. Trimming cost V 7 bases and J 3 bases, with 15 bases left between them. There are 14 residues in the CDR3. The CDR3 spells CASTLTTEHYGYTF. The CDR3 DNA sequence: TGTGCCAGCACCTTGACGACAGAGCACTATGGCTACACCTTC.

The chain recombines TRBV5-1 with TRBJ2-5; TRBD2 agrees at 8 bases. With the DNA end fitting TRBJ2-7 better, the J assignment may be wrong. This CDR3 region has 14 residues. CDR1 SGHRS and CDR2 YFSETQ come from the germline V gene. The CDR3 nucleotides are TGCGCCAGCAGCTCCACTAGCGGCAACTACGAGCAGTACTTC. Protein sequence: CASSSTSGNYEQYF.

CDR3 loop: CAISLAGAREQYF. The CDR3 DNA reads TGTGCCATCAGTCTAGCGGGAGCAAGAGAGCAGTACTTC. The chain employs TRBV10-3 and TRBJ2-7; TRBD2 agrees at 10 bases. J was trimmed by 7 bases and V by 5 bases; bases with no gene match: 5. From germline, CDR1 is ENHRY and CDR2 SYGVKD. The CDR3 totals 13 residues.

The chain couples TRBV9 to TRBJ2-5; 9 bases are a match to TRBD1. The CDR3 is 14 amino acids. The junction had 3 bases not matched to a gene; V was cut back by 3 bases and J by 3 bases. Per germline, CDR1 SGDLS and CDR2 YYNGEE. The CDR3: CASSAWTGEETQYF. DNA of the CDR3: TGTGCCAGCAGCGCTTGGACAGGGGAAGAGACCCAGTACTTC. The full variable domain, rest sourced from reference TRBV9 and TRBJ2-5, is DSGVTQTPKHLITATGQRVTLRCSPRSGDLSVYWYQQSLDQGLQFLIQYYNGEERAKGNILERFSAQQFPDLHSELNLSSLELGDSALYFCASSAWTGEETQYFGPGTRLLVL.

The chain uses TRBV9 and TRBJ2-2, with TRBD1 matching 7 bases. V was clipped by 3 bases and J by 5 bases; unmatched bases: 4. Germline V gene data show CDR1 as SGDLS and CDR2 as YYNGEE. The CDR3 covers 14 residues. The CDR3 sequence: CASSETGRTGELFF. In DNA, the CDR3 is TGTGCCAGCAGCGAGACAGGGCGGACCGGGGAGCTGTTTTTT.

The V call is TRBV27, the J call TRBJ1-1, with D possibly being TRBD1 (5 bases). CDR1 is MNHEY, CDR2 SMNVEV, per germline (reference sequence). The CDR3 extends over 12 amino acids. V lost 3 bases and J lost 8, with 10 bases in between. The CDR3 DNA sequence: TGTGCCAGCAGTTTCCTAGGGGAGGAAGCTTTCTTT. Translation gives CASSFLGEEAFF.

CDR3 nucleotides: TGCAGACCCAGGGGCACTGAAGCTTTCTTT. Translation gives CRPRGTEAFF. The V and J genes are TRBV20-1 and TRBJ1-1, with D possibly being TRBD1 (6 bases). Per the germline V gene, CDR1 is DFQATT and CDR2 is SNEGSKA (reference sequence). The CDR3 has 10 amino acids.

Points on this clone: Other DNA sequences within the sample encode an identical CDR3. The J gene is TRBJ2-5, the V gene TRBV28, with no clear D. Germline V gene lookup returns CDR1 MDHEN and CDR2 SYDVKM. V lost 5 bases and J lost 3, with 4 bases in between. CDR3 length: 11 amino acids. The CDR3: CASSREETQYF. The DNA of the CDR3 is TGTGCCAGCAGTCGTGAAGAGACCCAGTACTTC.

The chain links TRBV5-1 to TRBJ1-5, with D unresolved. The CDR3 length is 11 residues. V shed 4 bases and J shed 6 bases, with 5 bases lying between them. The V gene's germline CDR1 is SGHRS and CDR2 YFSETQ. For the CDR3, the DNA is TGCGCCAGCAGCCTAGGTCAGCCCCAGCATTTT. Translation gives CASSLGQPQHF.

The chain has TRBV7-2 and TRBJ2-5, with no clear D. The germline V and J ends were trimmed by 3 bases and 5 bases, with 10 bases remaining between them. The V gene's germline CDR1 is SGHTA and CDR2 FQGNSA. The CDR3 is 13 amino acids. DNA of the CDR3: TGTGCCAGCAGCTTTTCCTATAGGGAGACCCAGTACTTC. The encoded protein is CASSFSYRETQYF.

V usage is TRBV5-1 and J usage is TRBJ1-1; 7 nucleotides match TRBD1. CDR3 size: 15 residues. CDR1 SGHRS and CDR2 YFSETQ come from the germline V gene. Trimming cost V 3 bases and J 6 bases; bases outside gene matches: 11. DNA for the CDR3: TGCGCCAGCAGCTCCCCGACAGGGAACCTACCTGAAGCTTTCTTT. It encodes CASSSPTGNLPEAFF. Full variable domain (remainder filled in from reference TRBV5-1 and TRBJ1-1): KAGVTQTPRYLIKTRGQQVTLSCSPISGHRSVSWYQQTPGQGLQFLFEYFSETQRNKGNFPGRFSGRQFSNSRSEMNVSTLELGDSALYLCASSSPTGNLPEAFFGQGTRLTVV.

The chain is built from TRBV4-1 and TRBJ2-3, with 10 bases that match TRBD2. The germline gives CDR1 MGHRA, CDR2 YSYEKL. The junction had 0 bases not matched to a gene; V was cut back by 0 bases and J by 0 bases. This CDR3 region has 16 residues. CDR3 coding DNA: TGCGCCAGCAGCCAAGAGGGACTAGCGAGCACAGATACGCAGTATTTT. The encoded protein is CASSQEGLASTDTQYF.

This chain connects TRBV5-4 to TRBJ2-1, with a weak D call TRBD2 (6 bases). Germline V gene data show CDR1 as SGHNT and CDR2 as YYREEE (reference sequence). The CDR3 has 14 amino acids. The ends were cut back, 2 bases at V and 4 bases at J, with 10 bases in the middle. CDR3 in amino acids: CASSFSGAYNEQFF. CDR3 nucleotides: TGTGCCAGCAGCTTTTCGGGAGCATACAATGAGCAGTTCTTC.

Concerning this clone: Other nucleotide sequences from this sample produce the same CDR3. The chain uses TRBV5-1 and TRBJ1-4; 7 bases fit TRBD1. The junction had 4 bases not matched to a gene; V was cut back by 0 bases and J by 5 bases. CDR3 length equals 15 residues. Germline CDR1 SGHRS, CDR2 YFSETQ. CDR3 bases: TGCGCCAGCAGCTTGGTAGGGACAGAGAATGAAAAACTGTTTTTT. Amino acid sequence: CASSLVGTENEKLFF.